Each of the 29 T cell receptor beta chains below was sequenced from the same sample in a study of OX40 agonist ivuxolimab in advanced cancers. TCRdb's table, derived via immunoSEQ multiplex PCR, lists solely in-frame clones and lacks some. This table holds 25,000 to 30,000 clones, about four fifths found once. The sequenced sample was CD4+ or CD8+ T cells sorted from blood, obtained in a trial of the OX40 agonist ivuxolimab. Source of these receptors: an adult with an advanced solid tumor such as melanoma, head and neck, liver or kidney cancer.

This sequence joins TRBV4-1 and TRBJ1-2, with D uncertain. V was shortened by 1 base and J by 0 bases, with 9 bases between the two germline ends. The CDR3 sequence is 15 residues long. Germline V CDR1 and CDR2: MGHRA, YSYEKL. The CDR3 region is CASSQGVVANYGYTF. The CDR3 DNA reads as TGCGCCAGCAGCCAAGGGGTAGTTGCTAACTATGGCTACACCTTC.

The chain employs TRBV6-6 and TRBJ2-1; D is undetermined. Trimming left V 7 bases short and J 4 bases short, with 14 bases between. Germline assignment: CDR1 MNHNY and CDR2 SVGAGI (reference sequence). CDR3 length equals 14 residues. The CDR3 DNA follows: TGTGCCAGCACCTCCCTAACAGCTTACAATGAGCAGTTCTTC. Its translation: CASTSLTAYNEQFF.

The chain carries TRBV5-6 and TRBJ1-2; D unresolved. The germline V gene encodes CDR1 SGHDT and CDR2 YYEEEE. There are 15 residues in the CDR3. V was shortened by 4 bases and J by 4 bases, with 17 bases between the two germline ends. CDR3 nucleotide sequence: TGTGCCAGCAGCCTGATTCAAACCGAGTCCTATGGCTACACCTTC. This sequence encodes CASSLIQTESYGYTF.

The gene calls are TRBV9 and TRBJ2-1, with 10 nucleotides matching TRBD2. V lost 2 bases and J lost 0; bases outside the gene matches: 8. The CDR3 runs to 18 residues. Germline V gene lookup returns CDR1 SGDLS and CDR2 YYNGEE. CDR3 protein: CASSVSPSGGRSYNEQFF. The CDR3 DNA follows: TGTGCCAGCAGCGTTAGCCCTAGCGGGGGCCGCTCCTACAATGAGCAGTTCTTC.

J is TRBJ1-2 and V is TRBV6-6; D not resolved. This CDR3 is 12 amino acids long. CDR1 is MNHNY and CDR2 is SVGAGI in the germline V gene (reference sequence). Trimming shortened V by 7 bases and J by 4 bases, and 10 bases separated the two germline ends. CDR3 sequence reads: CASTSLSYGYTF. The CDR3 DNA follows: TGTGCCAGCACCTCCCTGAGCTATGGCTACACCTTC.

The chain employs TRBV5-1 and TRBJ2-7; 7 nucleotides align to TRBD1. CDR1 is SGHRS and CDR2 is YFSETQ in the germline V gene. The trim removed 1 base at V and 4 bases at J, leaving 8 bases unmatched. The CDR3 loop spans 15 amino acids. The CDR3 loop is CASSLTGTDYYEQYF. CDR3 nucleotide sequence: TGCGCCAGCAGCTTGACAGGGACAGATTATTACGAGCAGTACTTC.

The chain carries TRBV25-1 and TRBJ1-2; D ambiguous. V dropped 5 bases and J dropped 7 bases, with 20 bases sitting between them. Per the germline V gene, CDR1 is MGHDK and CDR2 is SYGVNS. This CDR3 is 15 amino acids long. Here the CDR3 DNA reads TGTGCCAGCAGTCAAACCGGTGGTGAGCTAAGTGGCTACACCTTC. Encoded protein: CASSQTGGELSGYTF.

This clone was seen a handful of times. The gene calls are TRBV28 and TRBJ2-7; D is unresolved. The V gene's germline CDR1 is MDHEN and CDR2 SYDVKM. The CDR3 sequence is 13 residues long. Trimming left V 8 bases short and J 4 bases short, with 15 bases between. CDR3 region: CASLPPLRYEQYF. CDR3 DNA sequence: TGTGCCAGCCTACCGCCCCTCAGGTACGAGCAGTACTTC.

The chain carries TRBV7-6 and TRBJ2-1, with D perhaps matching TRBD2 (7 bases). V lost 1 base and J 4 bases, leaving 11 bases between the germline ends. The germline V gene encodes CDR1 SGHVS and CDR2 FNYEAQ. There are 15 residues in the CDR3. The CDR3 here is CASSLGGGGYNEQFF. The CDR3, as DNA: TGTGCCAGCAGCTTAGGGGGGGGCGGTTACAATGAGCAGTTCTTC.

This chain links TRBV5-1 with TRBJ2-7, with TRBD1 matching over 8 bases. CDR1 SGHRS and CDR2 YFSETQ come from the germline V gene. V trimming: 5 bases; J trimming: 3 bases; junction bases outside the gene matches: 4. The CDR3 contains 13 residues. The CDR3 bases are TGCGCCAGCAGGACAGGGGATTACTACGAGCAGTACTTC. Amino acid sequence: CASRTGDYYEQYF.

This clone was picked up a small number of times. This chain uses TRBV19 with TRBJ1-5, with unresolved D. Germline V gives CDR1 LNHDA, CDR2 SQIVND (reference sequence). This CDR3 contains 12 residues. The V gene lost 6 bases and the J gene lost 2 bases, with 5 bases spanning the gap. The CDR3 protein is CASRDGNQPQHF. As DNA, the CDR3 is TGTGCCAGTAGAGACGGCAATCAGCCCCAGCATTTT.

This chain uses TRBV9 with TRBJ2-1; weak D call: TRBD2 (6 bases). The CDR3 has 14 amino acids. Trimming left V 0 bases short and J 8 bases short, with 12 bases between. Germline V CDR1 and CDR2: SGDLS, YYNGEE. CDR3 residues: CASSVEGLRDEQFF. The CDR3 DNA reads TGTGCCAGCAGCGTAGAGGGACTCCGCGATGAGCAGTTCTTC. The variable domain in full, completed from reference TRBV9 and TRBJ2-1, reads DSGVTQTPKHLITATGQRVTLRCSPRSGDLSVYWYQQSLDQGLQFLIQYYNGEERAKGNILERFSAQQFPDLHSELNLSSLELGDSALYFCASSVEGLRDEQFFGPGTRLTVL.

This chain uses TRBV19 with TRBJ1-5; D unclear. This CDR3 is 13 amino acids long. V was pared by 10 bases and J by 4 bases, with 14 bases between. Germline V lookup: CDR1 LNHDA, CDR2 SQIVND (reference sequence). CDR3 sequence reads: CATNKMVNQPQHF. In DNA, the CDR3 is TGTGCCACCAATAAGATGGTGAATCAGCCCCAGCATTTT.

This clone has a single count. The CDR3 is CASSSSELAEYQETQYF. The CDR3 nucleotides are TGTGCCAGCAGTTCCAGCGAACTAGCGGAGTACCAAGAGACCCAGTACTTC. The V gene is TRBV28, the J gene TRBJ2-5; 8 bases map to TRBD2. The CDR3 totals 17 residues. CDR1 and CDR2 from the germline V gene are MDHEN and SYDVKM. V dropped 4 bases and J dropped 0; count of bases not matched to a gene: 10.

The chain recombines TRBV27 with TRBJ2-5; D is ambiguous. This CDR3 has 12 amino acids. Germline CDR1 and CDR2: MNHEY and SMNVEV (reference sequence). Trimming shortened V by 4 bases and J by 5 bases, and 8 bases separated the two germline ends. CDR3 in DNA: TGTGCCAGCAGTTCAAATGGGGAGACCCAGTACTTC. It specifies CASSSNGETQYF.

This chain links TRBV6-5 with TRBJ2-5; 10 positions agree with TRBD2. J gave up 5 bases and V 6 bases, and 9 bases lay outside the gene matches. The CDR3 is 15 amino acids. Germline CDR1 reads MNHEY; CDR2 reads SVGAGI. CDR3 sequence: CASSPSGGAGETQYF. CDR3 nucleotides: TGTGCCAGCAGCCCGAGCGGGGGGGCTGGGGAGACCCAGTACTTC.

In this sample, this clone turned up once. The CDR3 coding sequence is TGCGCCAGCGGCCTGGGCGGGGGTGGAGAGACCCAGTACTTC. It specifies CASGLGGGGETQYF. The chain joins TRBV10-2 to TRBJ2-5; TRBD2 aligns across 7 bases. The length of the CDR3 is 14 residues. The V segment lost 8 bases and the J segment 4 bases; nucleotides outside the gene matches: 10. The germline V gene encodes CDR1 WSHSY and CDR2 SAAADI.

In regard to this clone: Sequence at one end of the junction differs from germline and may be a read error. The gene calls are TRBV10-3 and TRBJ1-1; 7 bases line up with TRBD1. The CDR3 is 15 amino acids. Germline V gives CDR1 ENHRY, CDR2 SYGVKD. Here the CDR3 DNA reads TGTGCCAGCAGTTTACAGCCAGGGGGGATCCCTGAAGCTTTCTTT. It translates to CASSLQPGGIPEAFF.

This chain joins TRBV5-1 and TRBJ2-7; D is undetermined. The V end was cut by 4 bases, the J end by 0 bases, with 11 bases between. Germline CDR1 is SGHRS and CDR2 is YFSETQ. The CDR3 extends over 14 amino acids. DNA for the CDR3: TGCGCCAGCAGCCGCGACGGTATCTCCTACGAGCAGTACTTC. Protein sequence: CASSRDGISYEQYF.

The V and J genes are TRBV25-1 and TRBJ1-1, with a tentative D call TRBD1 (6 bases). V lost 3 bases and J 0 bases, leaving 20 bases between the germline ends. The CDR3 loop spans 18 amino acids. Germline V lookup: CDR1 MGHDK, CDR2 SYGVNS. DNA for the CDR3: TGTGCCAGCAGTGATAGGTTTATAGGGGGGGCCGTGAACACTGAAGCTTTCTTT. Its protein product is CASSDRFIGGAVNTEAFF.

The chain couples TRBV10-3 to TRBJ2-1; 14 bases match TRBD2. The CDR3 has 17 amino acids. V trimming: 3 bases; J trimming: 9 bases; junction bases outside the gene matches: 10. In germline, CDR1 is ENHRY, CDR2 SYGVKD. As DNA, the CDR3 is TGTGCCATCAGTGAACGGACGGATGGACTAGCGGGGGGTGAGCAGTTCTTC. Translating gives CAISERTDGLAGGEQFF.

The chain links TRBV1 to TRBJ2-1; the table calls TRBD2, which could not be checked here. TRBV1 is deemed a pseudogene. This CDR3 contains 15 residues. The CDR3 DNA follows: TGCACCAGCAGCCAGGGACTAGTTGGTCCTAATGAGCAGTTCTTC. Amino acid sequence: CTSSQGLVGPNEQFF.

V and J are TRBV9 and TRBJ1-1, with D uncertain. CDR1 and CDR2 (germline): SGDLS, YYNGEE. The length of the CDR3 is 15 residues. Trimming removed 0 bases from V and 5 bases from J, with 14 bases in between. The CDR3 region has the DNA TGTGCCAGCAGCGTAGTGGGGAGGGCCCAAACTGAAGCTTTCTTT. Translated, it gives CASSVVGRAQTEAFF.

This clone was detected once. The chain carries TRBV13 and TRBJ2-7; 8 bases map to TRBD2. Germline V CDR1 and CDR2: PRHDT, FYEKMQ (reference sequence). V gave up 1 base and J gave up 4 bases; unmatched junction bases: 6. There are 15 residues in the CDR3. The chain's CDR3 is CASSLDRGGKYEQYF. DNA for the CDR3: TGTGCCAGCAGCTTAGACCGGGGGGGCAAATACGAGCAGTACTTC.

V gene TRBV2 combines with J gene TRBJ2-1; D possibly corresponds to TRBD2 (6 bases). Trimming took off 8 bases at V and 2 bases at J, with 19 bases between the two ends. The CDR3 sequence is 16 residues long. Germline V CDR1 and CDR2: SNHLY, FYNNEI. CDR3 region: CASYGGEVRTYNEQFF. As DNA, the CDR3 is TGTGCCAGCTACGGCGGGGAGGTGAGGACCTACAATGAGCAGTTCTTC.

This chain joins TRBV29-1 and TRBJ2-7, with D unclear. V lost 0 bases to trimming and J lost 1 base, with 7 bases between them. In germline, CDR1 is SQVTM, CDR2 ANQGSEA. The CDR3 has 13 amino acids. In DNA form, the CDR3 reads TGCAGCGTTGAAGATTTTGGTTCCTACGAGCAGTACTTC. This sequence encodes CSVEDFGSYEQYF.

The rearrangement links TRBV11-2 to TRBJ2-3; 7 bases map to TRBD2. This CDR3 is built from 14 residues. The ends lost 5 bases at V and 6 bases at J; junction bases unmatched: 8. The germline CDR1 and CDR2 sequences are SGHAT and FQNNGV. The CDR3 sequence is CASSPGWGGDTQYF. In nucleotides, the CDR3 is TGTGCCAGCAGCCCCGGATGGGGGGGGGATACGCAGTATTTT.

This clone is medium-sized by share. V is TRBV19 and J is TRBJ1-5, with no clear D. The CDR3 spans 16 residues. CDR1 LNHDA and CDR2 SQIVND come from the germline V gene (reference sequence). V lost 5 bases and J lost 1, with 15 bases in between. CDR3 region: CASSQLRDLSNQPQHF. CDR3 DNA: TGTGCCAGTAGTCAGCTCAGAGACCTCAGCAATCAGCCCCAGCATTTT. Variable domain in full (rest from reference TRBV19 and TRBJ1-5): DGGITQSPKYLFRKEGQNVTLSCEQNLNHDAMYWYRQDPGQGLRLIYYSQIVNDFQKGDIAEGYSVSREKKESFPLTVTSAQKNPTAFYLCASSQLRDLSNQPQHFGDGTRLSIL.

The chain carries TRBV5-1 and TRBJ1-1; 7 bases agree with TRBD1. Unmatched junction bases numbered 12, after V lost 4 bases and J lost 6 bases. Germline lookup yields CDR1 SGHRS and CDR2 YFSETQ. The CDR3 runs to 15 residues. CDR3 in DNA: TGCGCCAGCAGCACCCCAGGGGGGGTTTCGGCTGAAGCTTTCTTT. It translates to CASSTPGGVSAEAFF.